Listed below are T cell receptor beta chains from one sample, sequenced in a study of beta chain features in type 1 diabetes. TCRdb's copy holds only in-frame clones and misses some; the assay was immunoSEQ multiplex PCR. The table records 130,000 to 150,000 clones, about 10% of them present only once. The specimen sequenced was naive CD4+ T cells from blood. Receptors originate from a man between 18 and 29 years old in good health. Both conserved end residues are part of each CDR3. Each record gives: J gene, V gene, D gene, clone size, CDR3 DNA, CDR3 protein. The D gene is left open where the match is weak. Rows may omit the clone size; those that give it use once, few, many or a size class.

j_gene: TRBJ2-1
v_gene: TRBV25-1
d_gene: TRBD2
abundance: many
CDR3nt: TGTGCCAGCAGTACCAGCGGGGGGCGTTACAATGAGCAGTTCTTC
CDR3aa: CASSTSGGRYNEQFF

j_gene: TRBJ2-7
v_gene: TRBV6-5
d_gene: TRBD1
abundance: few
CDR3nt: TGTGCCAGCAGAGGGACAGGGTCCTACGAGCAGTACTTC
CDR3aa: CASRGTGSYEQYF

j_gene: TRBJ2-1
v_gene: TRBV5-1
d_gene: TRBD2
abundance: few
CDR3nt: TGCGCCAGCAGCTTGGCCCCTCTTAGCGGGGGGGCCAATGAGCAGTTCTTC
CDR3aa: CASSLAPLSGGANEQFF

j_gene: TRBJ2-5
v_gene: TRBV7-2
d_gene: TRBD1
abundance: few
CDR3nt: TGTGCCAGCAGCTCCCGAGTCGGACAGGGCCAAGAGACCCAGTACTTC
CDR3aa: CASSSRVGQGQETQYF

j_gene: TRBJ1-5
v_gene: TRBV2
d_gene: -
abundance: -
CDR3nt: TGTGCCAGCAGACGCGGACAGCAATATAATCAGCCCCAGCATTTT
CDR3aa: CASRRGQQYNQPQHF

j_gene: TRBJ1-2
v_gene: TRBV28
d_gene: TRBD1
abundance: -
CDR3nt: TGTGCCAGCAGTTTACAAACCGGGACAGGGGACGGCTACACCTTC
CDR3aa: CASSLQTGTGDGYTF

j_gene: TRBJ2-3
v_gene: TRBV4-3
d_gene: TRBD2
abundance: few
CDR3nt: TGCGCCAGCAGCCAAGGGACTAGCGGGGGGCTGGGAGTGGGCACAGATACGCAGTATTTT
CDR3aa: CASSQGTSGGLGVGTDTQYF

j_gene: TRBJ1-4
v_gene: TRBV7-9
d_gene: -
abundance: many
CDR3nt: TGTGCCAGCGGGGAGGGGGCTAATGAAAAACTGTTTTTT
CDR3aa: CASGEGANEKLFF

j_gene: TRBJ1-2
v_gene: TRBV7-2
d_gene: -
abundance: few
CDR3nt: TGCGCCAGCAGCTTGGGAGGGCCGAACAACTATGGCTACACCTTC
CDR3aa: CASSLGGPNNYGYTF

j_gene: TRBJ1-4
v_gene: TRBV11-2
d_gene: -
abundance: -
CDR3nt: TGTGCCAGCAGGCCGGACAGATCGAATGAAAAACTGTTTTTT
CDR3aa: CASRPDRSNEKLFF

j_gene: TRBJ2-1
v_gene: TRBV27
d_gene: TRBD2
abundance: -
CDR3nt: TGTGCCACCGGGGGGTTGCGGGGCTCCTACAATGAGCAGTTCTTC
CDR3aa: CATGGLRGSYNEQFF

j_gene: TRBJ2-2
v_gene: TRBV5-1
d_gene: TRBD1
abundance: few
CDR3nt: TGCGCCAGCAGCTTGGTCGGGACAGGGCTGACCGGGGAGCTGTTTTTT
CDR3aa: CASSLVGTGLTGELFF

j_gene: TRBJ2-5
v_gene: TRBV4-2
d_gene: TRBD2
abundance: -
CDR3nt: TGTGCCAGCAGCCAGAATACCGCGGGGGGCCAAGAGACCCAGTACTTC
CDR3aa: CASSQNTAGGQETQYF

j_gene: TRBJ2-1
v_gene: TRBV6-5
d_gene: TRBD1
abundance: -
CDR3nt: TGTGCCAGCAGTCTGACAGGGGATGAGCAGTTCTTC
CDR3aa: CASSLTGDEQFF

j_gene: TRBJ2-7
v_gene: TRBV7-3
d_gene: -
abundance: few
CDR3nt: TGTGCCAGCAGCCCTAACTCCTACGAGCAGTACTTC
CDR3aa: CASSPNSYEQYF

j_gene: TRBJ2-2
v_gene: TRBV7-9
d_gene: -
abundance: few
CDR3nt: TGTGCCAGCAGCTTAGTGCGGACTGGGGCCGGGGAGCTGTTTTTT
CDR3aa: CASSLVRTGAGELFF